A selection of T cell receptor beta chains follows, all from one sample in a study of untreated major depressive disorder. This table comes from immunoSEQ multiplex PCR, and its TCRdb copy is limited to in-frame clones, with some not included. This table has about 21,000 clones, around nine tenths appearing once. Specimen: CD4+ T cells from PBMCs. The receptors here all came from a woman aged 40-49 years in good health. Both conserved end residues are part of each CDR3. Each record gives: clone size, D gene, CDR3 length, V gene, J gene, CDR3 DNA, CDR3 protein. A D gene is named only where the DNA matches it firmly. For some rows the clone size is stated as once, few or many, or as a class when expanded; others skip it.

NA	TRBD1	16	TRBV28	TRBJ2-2	TGTGCCAGCAGTTTTTTGGGACAGGGCGTCACCGGGGAGCTGTTTTTT	CASSFLGQGVTGELFF
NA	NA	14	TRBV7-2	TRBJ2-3	TGTGCCAGCAGCTTAGGGAGTAGCACAGATACGCAGTATTTT	CASSLGSSTDTQYF
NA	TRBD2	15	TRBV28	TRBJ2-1	TGTGCCAGCAGTGTTAGCGGGAGGGCCCTCAATGAGCAGTTCTTC	CASSVSGRALNEQFF
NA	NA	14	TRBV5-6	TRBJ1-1	TGTGCCAGCAGCTTGGCGGGGATGAACACTGAAGCTTTCTTT	CASSLAGMNTEAFF
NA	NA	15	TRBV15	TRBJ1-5	TGTGCCACCAGCAGGGAGGGTTACCTCAATCAGCCCCAGCATTTT	CATSREGYLNQPQHF
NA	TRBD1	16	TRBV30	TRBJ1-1	TGTGCCTGGACCGGGACCGACAGGGTGCTGAACACTGAAGCTTTCTTT	CAWTGTDRVLNTEAFF
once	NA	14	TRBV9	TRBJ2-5	TGTGCCAGCAGCGTAGTGGTGCGGGTAGAGACCCAGTACTTC	CASSVVVRVETQYF
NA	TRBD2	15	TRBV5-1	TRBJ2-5	TGCGCCAGCAGCTTGGAGTGGGGGGGCCAAGAGACCCAGTACTTC	CASSLEWGGQETQYF
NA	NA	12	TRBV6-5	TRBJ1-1	TGTGCCAGCAGTTACAGGATCGGTGAAGCTTTCTTT	CASSYRIGEAFF
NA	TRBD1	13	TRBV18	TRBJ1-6	TGTGCCAGCTCACCGGGACAGAATTCACCCCTCCACTTT	CASSPGQNSPLHF
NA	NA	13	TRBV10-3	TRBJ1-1	TGTGCCATCACGGGCAGTTCGAACACTGAAGCTTTCTTT	CAITGSSNTEAFF
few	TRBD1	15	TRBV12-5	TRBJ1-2	TGTGCTAGTGGACCTAATTGGGACAGGAACTATGGCTACACCTTC	CASGPNWDRNYGYTF
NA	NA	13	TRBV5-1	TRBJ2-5	TGCGCCAGCAGCTTGGGACATGTGGAGACCCAGTACTTC	CASSLGHVETQYF
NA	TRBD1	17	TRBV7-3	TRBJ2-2	TGTGCCAGCAGCCTCGGCTCACAGGGGGCGGGCACCGGGGAGCTGTTTTTT	CASSLGSQGAGTGELFF
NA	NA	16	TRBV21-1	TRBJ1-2	TGTGCCAGCAGCGACAGGGACACAGCTGCTAACTATGGCTACACCTTC	CASSDRDTAANYGYTF
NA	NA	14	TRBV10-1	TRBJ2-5	TGCGCCAGCAGTGAGGGTAGCGGTCAAGAGACCCAGTACTTC	CASSEGSGQETQYF
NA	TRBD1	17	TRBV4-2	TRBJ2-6	TGTGCCAGCAGCCCGGGACAGGAGTTTTCTGGGGCCAACGTCCTGACTTTC	CASSPGQEFSGANVLTF
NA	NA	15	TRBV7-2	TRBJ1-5	TGTGCCAGCAGCTTAATAGGGACAAGCAATCAGCCCCAGCATTTT	CASSLIGTSNQPQHF
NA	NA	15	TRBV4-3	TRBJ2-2	TGCGCCAGCAGCCAAGAAGAAGGGAACACCGGGGAGCTGTTTTTT	CASSQEEGNTGELFF
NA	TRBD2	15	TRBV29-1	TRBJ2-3	TGCAGCGCTCCGGGACTAGCGGCTGACACAGATACGCAGTATTTT	CSAPGLAADTDTQYF
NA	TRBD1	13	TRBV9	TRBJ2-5	TGTGCCAGCAGTGGGACAGCCCAAGAGACCCAGTACTTC	CASSGTAQETQYF
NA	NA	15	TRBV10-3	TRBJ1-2	TGTGCCATCAGTGTAGGCGGTACCACCTCCCAAGGCTACACCTTC	CAISVGGTTSQGYTF
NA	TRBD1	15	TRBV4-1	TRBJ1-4	TGCGCCAGCAGCCAGACAGGGGCCCCTAATGAAAAACTGTTTTTT	CASSQTGAPNEKLFF
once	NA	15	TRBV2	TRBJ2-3	TGTGCCAGCTTGCGGATCGCAGTTAGCACAGATACGCAGTATTTT	CASLRIAVSTDTQYF
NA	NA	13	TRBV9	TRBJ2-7	TGTGCCAGCAGCGTCCTCCCGAACTACGAGCAGTACTTC	CASSVLPNYEQYF
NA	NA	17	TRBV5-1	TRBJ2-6	TGCGCCAGCGGTCCGGGACACTTTTACTCTGGGGCCAACGTCCTGACTTTC	CASGPGHFYSGANVLTF
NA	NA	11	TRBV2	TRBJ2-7	TGTGCCAGCAGTGTGACCTACGAGCAGTACTTC	CASSVTYEQYF
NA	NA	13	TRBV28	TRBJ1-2	TGTGCCAGCAGTACCGGACGGAACTATGGCTACACCTTC	CASSTGRNYGYTF
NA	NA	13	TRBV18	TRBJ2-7	TGTGCCAGCTCACCACCGGAAGACTACGAGCAGTACTTC	CASSPPEDYEQYF
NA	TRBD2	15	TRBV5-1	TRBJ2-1	TGCGCCAGCAGCTTGGGTCTAGCGGTTTACAATGAGCAGTTCTTC	CASSLGLAVYNEQFF
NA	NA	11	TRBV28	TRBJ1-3	TGTGCCAGCCATCGAGGGGGTGCCATATATTTT	CASHRGGAIYF
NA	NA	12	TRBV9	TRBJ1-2	TGTGCCAGCAGCGTATTCGGGGGCGGCTACACCTTC	CASSVFGGGYTF
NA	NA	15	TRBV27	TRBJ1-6	TGTGCCAGCAGTTCGGCAGGTGCCTATAATTCACCCCTCCACTTT	CASSSAGAYNSPLHF
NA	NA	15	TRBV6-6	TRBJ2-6	TGTGCCAGCAGTCTCGGGGAGACTGGGGCCAACGTCCTGACTTTC	CASSLGETGANVLTF
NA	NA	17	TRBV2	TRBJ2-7	TGTGCCAGCAAATCCCTAAGTCGGGGGCGGATAACCTACGAGCAGTACTTC	CASKSLSRGRITYEQYF
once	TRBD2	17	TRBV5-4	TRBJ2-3	TGTGCCAGCAGCCCTGCTCTAGCGGAGGTTTACACAGATACGCAGTATTTT	CASSPALAEVYTDTQYF
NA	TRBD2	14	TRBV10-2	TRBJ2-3	TGCGCCAGCGCGGGAGTCTCAGGCCGCGATACGCAGTATTTT	CASAGVSGRDTQYF
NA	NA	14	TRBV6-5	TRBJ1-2	TGTGCCAGCAGCCCCGATGGGAGGAACTATGGCTACACCTTC	CASSPDGRNYGYTF
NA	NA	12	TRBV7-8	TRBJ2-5	TGTGCCAGCAGCTTATTGGGTGGTTCACAGTACTTC	CASSLLGGSQYF
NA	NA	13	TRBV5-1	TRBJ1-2	TGCGCCAGCAGCTTGGAGGGGGGGCGCGGCTACACCTTC	CASSLEGGRGYTF
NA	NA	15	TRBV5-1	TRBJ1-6	TGCGCCTGCCAGGATAGCGGGATTTATAATTCACCCCTCCACTTT	CACQDSGIYNSPLHF
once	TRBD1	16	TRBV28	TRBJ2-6	TGTGCCAGCACCCGGACAGGGAGTACTGGGGCCAACGTCCTGACTTTC	CASTRTGSTGANVLTF
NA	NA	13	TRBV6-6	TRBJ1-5	TGTGCCAGCACCGGGGTGGGCAATCAGCCCCAGCATTTT	CASTGVGNQPQHF
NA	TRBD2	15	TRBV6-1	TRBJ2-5	TGTGCCAGCAGGCCGAGCGGGGGGCTAAGGGAGACCCAGTACTTC	CASRPSGGLRETQYF
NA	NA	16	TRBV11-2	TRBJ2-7	TGTGCCAGCAGCTCCCCCGGCGGCGGAAACTCCTACGAGCAGTACTTC	CASSSPGGGNSYEQYF
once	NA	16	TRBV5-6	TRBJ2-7	TGTGCCAGCAGCTTGACCACAGGGTGGCTAACCTACGAGCAGTACTTC	CASSLTTGWLTYEQYF
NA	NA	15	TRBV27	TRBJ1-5	TGTGCCAGCAGTTTAAACCGAGATAGCAATCAGCCCCAGCATTTT	CASSLNRDSNQPQHF
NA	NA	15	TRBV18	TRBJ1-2	TGTGCCAGCTCACCTCGGCGGGGGGCTCGGGATGGCTACACCTTC	CASSPRRGARDGYTF
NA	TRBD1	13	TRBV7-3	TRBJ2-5	TGTGCCAGCAGCTGGGACAGGGAGGAGACCCAGTACTTC	CASSWDREETQYF
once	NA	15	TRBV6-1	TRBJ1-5	TGTGCCACCCGGACGGAAGCTTATAGCAATCAGCCCCAGCATTTT	CATRTEAYSNQPQHF
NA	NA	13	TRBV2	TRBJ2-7	TGTGCCAGCAGTCTGGGCCGTTCCTACGAGCAGTACTTC	CASSLGRSYEQYF
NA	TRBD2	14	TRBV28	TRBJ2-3	TGTGCCAGCAGTTTATCCGGGAGGACAGATACGCAGTATTTT	CASSLSGRTDTQYF